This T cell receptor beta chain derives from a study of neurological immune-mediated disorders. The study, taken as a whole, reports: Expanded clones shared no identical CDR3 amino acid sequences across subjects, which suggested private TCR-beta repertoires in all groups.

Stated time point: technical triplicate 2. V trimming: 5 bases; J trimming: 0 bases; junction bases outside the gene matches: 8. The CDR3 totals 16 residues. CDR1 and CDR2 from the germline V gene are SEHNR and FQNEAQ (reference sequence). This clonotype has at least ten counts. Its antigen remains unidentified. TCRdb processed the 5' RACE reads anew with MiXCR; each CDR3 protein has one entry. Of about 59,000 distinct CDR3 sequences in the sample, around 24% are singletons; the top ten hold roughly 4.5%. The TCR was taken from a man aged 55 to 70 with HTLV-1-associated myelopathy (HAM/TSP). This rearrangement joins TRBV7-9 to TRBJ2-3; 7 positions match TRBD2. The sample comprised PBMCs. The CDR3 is CASSPQAGTSTDTQYF. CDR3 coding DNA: TGTGCCAGCAGCCCTCAAGCGGGGACTAGCACAGATACGCAGTATTTT.